This T cell receptor (beta chain) was sequenced in a study of identical twins. This clonotype was observed a few times. MiXCR, run by TCRdb on the 5' RACE reads, gives a single entry per CDR3 protein. This table has approximately 1.8 million distinct CDR3 sequences, roughly a third appearing once. V was pared by 2 bases and J by 2 bases, with 8 bases of the junction left unmatched. CDR1 is SEHNR, CDR2 FQNEAQ, per germline (reference sequence). This CDR3 comprises 16 residues. Sequenced input: cord blood. The chain combines TRBV7-9 with TRBJ1-2; TRBD1 matches at 7 bases. The sequence came from a newborn girl in good health. The CDR3 DNA is TGTGCCAGCAGCTTATCAACTCAGGGGGAAAACTATGGCTACACCTTC. It yields the protein CASSLSTQGENYGYTF.